The rows below give T cell receptor beta chains drawn from one sample of a study of prognosis after radiotherapy for stage I lung cancer. TCRdb analysed the multiplex PCR reads with MiXCR anew, one entry per CDR3 protein. The table records tens of thousands of distinct CDR3 sequences, less than 45% of them present only once. The sequenced sample was PBMCs, obtained before or after stereotactic body radiation therapy (not recorded which). The receptors derive from a donor aged 50 or older with non-small cell lung cancer. CDR3s include the opening cysteine and the closing phenylalanine or tryptophan. Clone sizes are given selectively: once, few, many, or a class where the clone is expanded.

many,15,TRBJ1-6,TRBV6-1,CASKLPGQGVSPLHF
many,11,TRBJ2-7,TRBV20-1,CSARREYEQYF
-,13,TRBJ2-4,TRBV9,CASSVDNLNIRYF
many,15,TRBJ2-7,TRBV6-1,CASSETPQSSYEQYF
many,16,TRBJ2-1,TRBV5-1,CASTPGGATSYNEQFF
once,16,TRBJ1-5,TRBV5-5,CASSLVGGDSNQPQHF
many,18,TRBJ2-1,TRBV20-1,CSARGRGLAGALPEEQFF
many,13,TRBJ2-3,TRBV5-1,CASSLVMADTQYF
-,18,TRBJ2-5,TRBV11-2,CAGSPYLIRGAGAENQYF
-,16,TRBJ1-1,TRBV7-6,CASSTRQGKRDTESFF
many,15,TRBJ2-7,TRBV27,CASREPRDYIYEQYF
few,16,TRBJ2-5,TRBV6-2/TRBV6-3,CASSGSAGVGGETQYF
many,16,TRBJ2-3,TRBV5-1,CASSLGLEASTDTQYF
-,18,TRBJ2-2,TRBV7-3,CASSLTATGGTNTGELFF
many,14,TRBJ2-7,TRBV19,CASKLEAGGYEQYF
many,15,TRBJ1-5,TRBV6-1,CAAGGATVSNQPQHF
-,12,TRBJ1-2,TRBV6-1,CASSPWAGGYTF
-,14,TRBJ2-7,TRBV12-3/TRBV12-4,CASSFGDTRYEQYF
-,15,TRBJ1-4,TRBV7-6,CASSLLSGFGEKLFF
many,15,TRBJ2-3,TRBV20-1,CSARDGGSSTDTQYF
-,12,TRBJ1-6,TRBV6-1,CASTTGNSSLYF
many,14,TRBJ2-1,TRBV20-1,CSAKVRGLNNEQFF
many,15,TRBJ2-5,TRBV9,CASSPRDSPGETQYF
many,14,TRBJ2-3,TRBV3-1,CASSGGTGGDTQYF
many,14,TRBJ1-1,TRBV9,CASGRGGANTEAFF
-,14,TRBJ1-4,TRBV30,CAWSVNSFNEKLFF
many,16,TRBJ2-2,TRBV6-1,CATSDGLAGETGELFF
many,16,TRBJ1-5,TRBV4-2,CASSQAGQGVHQPQHF
-,17,TRBJ2-3,TRBV5-4,CASSFGVQFSRKDTQYF
many,13,TRBJ2-3,TRBV7-8,CASSFDSADTQYF
-,14,TRBJ2-7,TRBV20-1,CSARDLIGSYEQYF